One sample yielded the 30 T cell receptor beta chains listed below, sequenced in a study of T cells after yellow fever vaccination. MiXCR, applied by TCRdb to the 5' RACE reads, yields one record per CDR3 protein. Of about 220,000 distinct CDR3 sequences detected, approximately 3% appear once; the ten largest clones hold approximately 3.5%. Sequenced here: CD4+ T cells sorted from PBMCs, sampled 10 days after the yellow fever booster vaccination. Receptors were obtained from a man aged 18 to 30 who received the YFV17D yellow fever vaccine.

This clonotype was detected many times. The chain links TRBV5-1 to TRBJ2-5; D not certain. The germline gives CDR1 SGHRS, CDR2 YFSETQ. The CDR3 extends over 12 amino acids. The V end lost 5 bases, the J end lost 0 bases, and 5 bases lay between the germline ends. The CDR3 region is CASRTNQETQYF. The CDR3 nucleotides read TGCGCCAGCAGGACAAACCAAGAGACCCAGTACTTC.

This clonotype was observed many times. CDR3 protein: CASSTGGGPPQHF. The CDR3 nucleotides are TGTGCCAGCAGCACAGGGGGCGGACCGCCCCAGCATTTT. The V and J genes are TRBV7-9 and TRBJ1-5; TRBD1 matches 9 bases. V shed 5 bases and J 9 bases; nucleotides not matched to a gene: 5. Germline V lookup: CDR1 SEHNR, CDR2 FQNEAQ (reference sequence). The CDR3 covers 13 residues.

The chain couples TRBV20-1 to TRBJ2-7, with TRBD1 identical over 8 bases. CDR1 is DFQATT, CDR2 SNEGSKA, per germline (reference sequence). The CDR3 is 13 residues long. V shed 7 bases, J shed 1 base, and the junction held 6 bases outside the gene matches. For the CDR3, the DNA is TGCAGTGTAGTCGGGACAGGATCCTACGAGCAGTACGTC. Translation: CSVVGTGSYEQYV.

This clonotype was counted ten times or more. The chain couples TRBV5-1 to TRBJ2-2; 8 nucleotides match TRBD1. Germline assignment: CDR1 SGHRS and CDR2 YFSETQ. Unmatched junction bases numbered 8, after V lost 3 bases and J lost 7 bases. This CDR3 has 15 amino acids. The CDR3 coding sequence is TGCGCCAGCAGCTGGACAGGGACAGATCACGGGGAGCTGTTTTTT. Protein sequence: CASSWTGTDHGELFF.

The CDR3 spells CASSAHRDRVRSSPLHF. CDR3 nucleotide sequence: TGTGCCAGCAGCGCCCATCGGGACAGGGTGCGGAGTTCACCCCTCCACTTT. V usage is TRBV9 and J usage is TRBJ1-6; TRBD1 aligns across 9 bases. The CDR3 runs 17 residues. Germline trimming cut 3 bases from V and 9 bases from J; bases unmatched to any gene: 13. Per the germline V gene, CDR1 is SGDLS and CDR2 is YYNGEE.

This clonotype was recorded a few times. CDR3 region: CASSSDPTQPQHF. The DNA of the CDR3 is TGTGCCAGCAGCTCCGACCCCACTCAGCCCCAGCATTTT. The chain carries TRBV7-3 and TRBJ1-5; D is ambiguous. The CDR3 loop spans 13 amino acids. Germline CDR1 reads SGHTA; CDR2 reads FQGTGA. V gave up 4 bases and J gave up 6 bases, with 10 bases separating them. The complete variable domain, with remaining parts taken from reference TRBV7-3 and TRBJ1-5, reads GAGVSQTPSNKVTEKGKYVELRCDPISGHTALYWYRQSLGQGPEFLIYFQGTGAADDSGLPNDRFFAVRPEGSVSTLKIQRTERGDSAVYLCASSSDPTQPQHFGDGTRLSIL.

This clonotype turned up a few times. CDR3 in amino acids: CASRRGQDLGYF. Written as DNA, the CDR3 is TGTGCCAGCAGAAGGGGACAGGACCTGGGGTACTTC. V and J are TRBV12-3 or TRBV12-4 and TRBJ2-4, with 8 bases that match TRBD1. The CDR3 extends over 12 amino acids. Trimming removed 6 bases from V and 15 bases from J; junction bases left unmatched: 10.

In this sample, this clonotype turned up a few times. The chain combines TRBV10-3 with TRBJ2-7; tentatively, D is TRBD2 (7 bases). CDR1 and CDR2 (germline): ENHRY, SYGVKD. V lost 3 bases and J lost 7, with 19 bases in between. CDR3 size: 15 residues. CDR3 DNA sequence: TGTGCCATCAGTGACCCCCGAGGGGGGGGGGCGGAGCAGTACTTC. It encodes CAISDPRGGGAEQYF.

This clonotype was counted only a few times. In DNA form, the CDR3 reads TGTGCCAGCAGGCCCGGGACAGGGGGCGGGGAGCTGTTTTTT. Encoded protein: CASRPGTGGGELFF. This chain joins TRBV12-3 or TRBV12-4 and TRBJ2-2; 11 bases map to TRBD1. J lost 7 bases, V lost 6 bases, and 4 bases had no gene match. This CDR3 has 14 residues.

This clonotype was observed a few times. This chain links TRBV6-5 with TRBJ2-1, with 7 bases aligning to TRBD1. There are 14 residues in the CDR3. Germline loops: CDR1 MNHEY, CDR2 SVGAGI. The junction had 8 bases not matched to a gene; V was cut back by 5 bases and J by 7 bases. The chain's CDR3 is CASSRRQGWNEQFF. In DNA form, the CDR3 reads TGTGCCAGCAGTCGTCGACAGGGTTGGAATGAGCAGTTCTTC.

This clonotype has ten or more counts. The J gene is TRBJ2-1, the V gene TRBV12-3 or TRBV12-4; 8 nucleotides match TRBD2. The V and J ends lost 7 bases and 6 bases, in that order; junction bases with no gene match: 5. The CDR3 sequence is 13 residues long. In DNA form, the CDR3 reads TGTGCCAGCAAGGCTAGCGGGCGCAATGAGCAGTTCTTC. Protein product: CASKASGRNEQFF.

The chain has TRBV3-1 and TRBJ1-1; D not resolved. The CDR3 covers 17 residues. Trimming took 0 bases from V and 0 from J, leaving 14 bases between them. The germline gives CDR1 LGHDT, CDR2 YNNKEL (reference sequence). Written as DNA, the CDR3 is TGTGCCAGCAGCCAAGAGGCAACATTATACATGAACACTGAAGCTTTCTTT. The encoded protein is CASSQEATLYMNTEAFF.

The chain couples TRBV4-1 to TRBJ2-5; D tentatively reads TRBD1 or TRBD2 (5 bases each). The V end lost 0 bases, the J end lost 5 bases, and 19 bases lay between the germline ends. Germline assignment: CDR1 MGHRA and CDR2 YSYEKL. The CDR3 is 17 amino acids. This chain's CDR3 is CASSQDTGTLLKETQYF. CDR3 nucleotides: TGCGCCAGCAGCCAAGATACGGGGACCCTATTGAAGGAGACCCAGTACTTC.

Many counts were recorded for this clonotype. The chain combines TRBV10-3 with TRBJ2-1; D may correspond to TRBD1 or TRBD2 (5 bases each). CDR3 size: 16 residues. Germline V gene lookup returns CDR1 ENHRY and CDR2 SYGVKD. V shed 3 bases and J shed 9 bases, with 21 bases lying between them. This CDR3 is CAISERSPREGLEQFF. Here the CDR3 DNA reads TGTGCCATCAGTGAAAGGTCCCCCCGTGAGGGGCTTGAGCAGTTCTTC.

V is TRBV7-2 and J is TRBJ2-1, with 7 bases that match TRBD2. The CDR3 length is 14 residues. Germline trimming cut 5 bases from V and 2 bases from J; bases unmatched to any gene: 3. CDR1 is SGHTA, CDR2 FQGNSA, per germline. The DNA for the CDR3 is TGTGCCAGCAGCCTAGGACTAGCCTACAATGAGCAGTTCTTC. Protein: CASSLGLAYNEQFF.

The chain links TRBV4-3 to TRBJ2-5, with 8 positions matching TRBD2. The CDR3 sequence is 16 residues long. Trimming removed 4 bases from V and 4 bases from J; junction bases left unmatched: 11. Germline CDR1 is LGHNA and CDR2 is YSLEER. CDR3 DNA sequence: TGCGCCAGCAGCCCCAACTCGCCGGGACTAGGAGAGACCCAGTACTTC. It yields the protein CASSPNSPGLGETQYF.

For this clonotype: A much more abundant neighbour one base away suggests this may be a read error. The chain employs TRBV29-1 and TRBJ2-2; 7 bases map to TRBD1. Germline V CDR1 and CDR2: SQVTM, ANQGSEA. The length of the CDR3 is 14 residues. This CDR3 reads CSVLGDRNTGELIF. The CDR3 DNA reads TGCAGCGTACTGGGGGACAGAAACACCGGGGAGCTGATTTTT.

At least ten counts were recorded for this clonotype. J is TRBJ1-2 and V is TRBV7-2; the D is unclear. Trimming took 1 base from V and 4 from J, leaving 7 bases between them. This CDR3 contains 13 residues. The germline V gene has CDR1 SGHTA and CDR2 FQGNSA. CDR3 sequence (DNA): TGTGCCAGCAGCTTAGAAGTTTCCTATGGCTACACCTTC. This gives the protein CASSLEVSYGYTF.

This clonotype was observed a handful of times. This rearrangement joins TRBV7-2 to TRBJ2-1, with 9 nucleotides matching TRBD2. Trimming removed 4 bases from V and 7 bases from J; junction bases left unmatched: 11. Germline V lookup: CDR1 SGHTA, CDR2 FQGNSA. CDR3 size: 16 residues. DNA for the CDR3: TGTGCCAGCAGCTCCCCGGCGGGGGGGCGAGGGAATGAGCAGTTCTTC. It yields the protein CASSSPAGGRGNEQFF.

This rearrangement joins TRBV6-2 or TRBV6-3 to TRBJ2-1; D may correspond to TRBD1 or TRBD2 (5 bases each). Trimming removed 7 bases from V and 2 bases from J, with 9 bases in between. CDR1 is MNHEY and CDR2 is SVGEGT in the germline V gene. CDR3 length equals 13 residues. The CDR3: CASKRDPYNEQFF. The CDR3 nucleotides are TGTGCCAGCAAACGGGACCCCTACAATGAGCAGTTCTTC.

CDR3 protein: CASIGTGNQPQHF. The CDR3 DNA follows: TGTGCCAGCATAGGGACAGGTAATCAGCCCCAGCATTTT. The chain is built from TRBV6-6 and TRBJ1-5; 8 nucleotides align to TRBD1. After removal of 7 bases from V and 4 bases from J, the junction contained 3 bases not matched to a gene. Germline loops: CDR1 MNHNY, CDR2 SVGAGI (reference sequence). The CDR3 covers 13 residues.

This clonotype was seen repeatedly, ten times or more. The CDR3 DNA follows: TGTGCCAGCAGCTCCACAGATACGCAGTATTTT. This codes for CASSSTDTQYF. The chain recombines TRBV12-3 or TRBV12-4 with TRBJ2-3; D unclear. Trimming stripped 6 bases from V and 2 bases from J, with 3 bases between. The CDR3 spans 11 residues.

This clonotype was counted ten times or more. The chain couples TRBV7-3 to TRBJ2-1; a weak D match, TRBD2 (5 bases). The length of the CDR3 is 14 residues. The V gene lost 5 bases and the J gene lost 4 bases, with 12 bases spanning the gap. Germline V lookup: CDR1 SGHTA, CDR2 FQGTGA. CDR3 sequence reads: CASSTGLPYNEQFF. CDR3 nucleotide sequence: TGTGCCAGCAGCACTGGACTGCCTTACAATGAGCAGTTCTTC.

The V gene is TRBV28, the J gene TRBJ1-3; D remains ambiguous. This CDR3 is built from 15 residues. Germline-derived CDR1 and CDR2 are MDHEN and SYDVKM. Trimming left V 5 bases short and J 0 bases short, with 11 bases between. CDR3 in amino acids: CASSPPLSSGNTIYF. The CDR3 coding sequence is TGTGCCAGCAGTCCCCCCCTGAGCTCTGGAAACACCATATATTTT.

This clonotype was observed a handful of times. The V gene is TRBV6-2 or TRBV6-3, the J gene TRBJ1-1, with D unresolved. The V and J ends lost 4 bases and 4 bases respectively, with 19 bases between them. Germline loops: CDR1 MNHEY, CDR2 SVGEGT. The CDR3 has 16 amino acids. Written as DNA, the CDR3 is TGTGCCAGCAGTTCCCTGAAACATGCAGCGATCACTGAAGCTTTCTTT. This sequence encodes CASSSLKHAAITEAFF.

This clonotype was seen ten or more times. The V call is TRBV18, the J call TRBJ2-5; perhaps TRBD1 as D (5 bases). V lost 1 base and J 2 bases, leaving 8 bases between the germline ends. CDR1 KGHSH and CDR2 LQKENI come from the germline V gene. The CDR3 has 14 residues. In nucleotides, the CDR3 is TGTGCCAGCTCACCACGACAGAGGCAAGAGACCCAGTACTTC. Translation gives CASSPRQRQETQYF.

In its sample, this clonotype was seen a few times. The V gene is TRBV11-2, the J gene TRBJ2-1, with 10 bases lining up with TRBD1. This CDR3 has 16 amino acids. J gave up 5 bases and V 6 bases, and 10 bases lay outside the gene matches. Germline lookup yields CDR1 SGHAT and CDR2 FQNNGV. CDR3 region: CASRPIRQGAHNEQFF. The CDR3 DNA sequence: TGTGCCAGCAGACCAATCCGACAGGGGGCCCACAATGAGCAGTTCTTC.

This clonotype was recorded a few times. This chain links TRBV5-1 with TRBJ1-3, with a tentative D call TRBD1 (5 bases). The CDR3 has 16 amino acids. Germline loops: CDR1 SGHRS, CDR2 YFSETQ. V was clipped by 4 bases and J by 0 bases, with 14 bases between them. DNA for the CDR3: TGCGCCAGCAGCGGGGACGGGACGTTCTCTGGAAACACCATATATTTT. Its translation: CASSGDGTFSGNTIYF. The entire variable domain, with the rest obtained from reference TRBV5-1 and TRBJ1-3, is as follows: KAGVTQTPRYLIKTRGQQVTLSCSPISGHRSVSWYQQTPGQGLQFLFEYFSETQRNKGNFPGRFSGRQFSNSRSEMNVSTLELGDSALYLCASSGDGTFSGNTIYFGEGSWLTVV.

This clonotype was recorded at least ten times. The V gene is TRBV18, the J gene TRBJ2-1; TRBD1 is a possible D gene (6 bases). The CDR3 has 14 residues. V lost 5 bases to trimming and J lost 9 bases, with 17 bases between them. The germline V gene encodes CDR1 KGHSH and CDR2 LQKENI. The CDR3 protein is CASSTIIQGPEQFF. Here the CDR3 DNA reads TGTGCCAGCTCAACGATAATACAGGGTCCTGAGCAGTTCTTC.

In its sample, this clonotype was seen many times. V gene TRBV12-3 or TRBV12-4 combines with J gene TRBJ2-5, with D maybe TRBD1 (5 bases). Trimming removed 1 base at V and 5 bases at J, with 14 bases between. This CDR3 spans 15 amino acids. For the CDR3, the DNA is TGTGCCAGCAGTTTAGTCAGGGTGCAATCGGAGACCCAGTACTTC. The encoded protein is CASSLVRVQSETQYF.